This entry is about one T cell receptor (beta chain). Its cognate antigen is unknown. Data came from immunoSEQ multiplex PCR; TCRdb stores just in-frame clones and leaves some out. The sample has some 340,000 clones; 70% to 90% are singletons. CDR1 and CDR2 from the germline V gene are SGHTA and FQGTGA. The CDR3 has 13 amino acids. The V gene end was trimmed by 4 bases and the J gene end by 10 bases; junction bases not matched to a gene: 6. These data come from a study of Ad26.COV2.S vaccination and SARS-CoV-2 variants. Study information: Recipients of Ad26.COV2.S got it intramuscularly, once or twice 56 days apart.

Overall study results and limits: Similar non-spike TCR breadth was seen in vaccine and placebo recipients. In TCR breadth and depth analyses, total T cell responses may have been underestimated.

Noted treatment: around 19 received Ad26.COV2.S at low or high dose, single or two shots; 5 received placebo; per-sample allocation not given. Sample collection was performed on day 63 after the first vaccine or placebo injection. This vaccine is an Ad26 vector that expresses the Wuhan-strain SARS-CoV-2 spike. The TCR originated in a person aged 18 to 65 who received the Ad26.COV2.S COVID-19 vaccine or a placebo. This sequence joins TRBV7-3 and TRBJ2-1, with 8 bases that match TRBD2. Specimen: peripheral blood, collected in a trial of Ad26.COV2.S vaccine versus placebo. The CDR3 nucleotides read TGTGCCAGCAGCTCCGGGGGGGTTGTGGAGCAGTTCTTC. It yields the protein CASSSGGVVEQFF.